This record looks at one TCR beta chain sequence and its context. Other DNA sequences from this sample encode an identical CDR3 as well. V was shortened by 2 bases and J by 5 bases, with 7 bases between the two germline ends. CDR1 is SGHRS, CDR2 YFSETQ, per germline. The CDR3 is 13 residues long. The data derive from a study of shared clonotypes between healthy human individuals. The protocol was immunoSEQ multiplex PCR, while the TCRdb copy is restricted to in-frame clones and leaves out a portion. This table has around 510,000 clones, approximately 94% appearing once. CD4+ cell separation produced CD45RA+ naive and CD45RA-negative memory subsets.

The sample consisted of naive CD4+ T cells sorted from blood. Subset: CD45RA+ positively selected. The TCR was taken from a woman under 40 in good health. The chain joins TRBV5-1 to TRBJ2-2, with D hard to call. CDR3 region: CASSFGQTGELFF. The DNA of the CDR3 is TGCGCCAGCAGCTTTGGCCAGACCGGGGAGCTGTTTTTT.